What follows is one T cell receptor beta chain and its context. Original handling: Amplification of reference gene primers was used by the study to estimate nucleated cell counts. Only in-frame clones appear in the TCRdb table, and some are missing; sequencing was by immunoSEQ multiplex PCR. V and J calls and clone size are those listed in that table; D and trimming were worked out from the DNA. The sample contains about 76,000 clones, around nine tenths of which appear only once. This sample is drawn from a study of blood T cell repertoires in COVID-19. Study at large: Samples of COVID-19 (acute and convalescent) were obtained from the United States, Italy and Spain.

Germline values: CDR1 WSHSY, CDR2 SAAADI. This CDR3 has 17 amino acids. With V trimmed by 0 bases and J by 9 bases, 13 bases remained unmatched. The source is a man aged 25-40 years with acute or convalescent COVID-19. Sequencing used peripheral blood. The chain recombines TRBV10-2 with TRBJ2-1, with TRBD2 matching over 8 bases. CDR3 loop: CASSESRSGTRFAEQFF. DNA for the CDR3: TGCGCCAGCAGTGAGTCTCGCTCCGGGACTAGATTTGCTGAGCAGTTCTTC.